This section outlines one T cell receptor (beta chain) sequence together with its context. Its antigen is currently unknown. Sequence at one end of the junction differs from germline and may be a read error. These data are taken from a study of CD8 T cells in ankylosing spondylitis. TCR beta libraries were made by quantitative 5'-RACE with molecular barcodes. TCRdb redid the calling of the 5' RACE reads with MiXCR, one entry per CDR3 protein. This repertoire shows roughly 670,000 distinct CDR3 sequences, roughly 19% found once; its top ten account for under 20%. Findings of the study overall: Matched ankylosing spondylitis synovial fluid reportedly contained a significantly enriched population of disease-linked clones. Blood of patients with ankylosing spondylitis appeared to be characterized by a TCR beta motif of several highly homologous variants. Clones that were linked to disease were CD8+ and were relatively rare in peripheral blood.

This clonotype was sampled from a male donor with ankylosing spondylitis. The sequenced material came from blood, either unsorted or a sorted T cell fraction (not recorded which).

Here the CDR3 DNA reads TGTGCCAGCAGCTTTAGGACCGTGGATATGCAGTATTTT. Protein: CASSFRTVDMQYF. The rearrangement joins TRBV13 to TRBJ2-3; no clear D. Per germline, CDR1 PRHDT and CDR2 FYEKMQ (reference sequence). The CDR3 runs 13 residues.